The rows below give T cell receptor beta chains drawn from one sample of a study of immune evolution from preneoplasia to lung adenocarcinoma. TCRdb's table, derived via immunoSEQ multiplex PCR, lists solely in-frame clones and lacks some. Of under 45,000 clones in the sample, roughly 80% were seen once. The material sequenced was FFPE invasive lung adenocarcinoma tissue. The receptors here all came from a person aged 60 to 70 with lung adenocarcinoma. Both conserved end residues are part of each CDR3. The order of the fields is clone size, D gene, J gene, V gene, CDR3 protein, CDR3 DNA. A D gene is named only where the DNA matches it firmly. Clone size appears in some rows only: once, few, many, or a class for an expanded clone.

NA NA TRBJ1-1 TRBV4-2 CASSHLGGTSNTEAFF TGTGCCAGCAGCCACCTAGGAGGGACCTCGAACACTGAAGCTTTCTTT
NA TRBD1 TRBJ2-7 TRBV18 CASSPSGTGVTEQYF TGTGCCAGCTCACCTTCCGGGACAGGGGTCACCGAGCAGTACTTC
NA NA TRBJ1-3 TRBV5-1 CASSLQGLGNTIYF TGCGCCAGCAGCTTGCAGGGACTTGGAAACACCATATATTTT
NA NA TRBJ1-2 TRBV28 CASRKTGTPIAGYTF TGTGCCAGCAGAAAGACCGGGACGCCCATCGCCGGCTACACCTTC
few NA TRBJ2-7 TRBV11-2 CASRPLTGISEQYF TGTGCCAGCAGGCCCCTAACCGGGATCTCCGAGCAGTACTTC
NA TRBD1 TRBJ1-5 TRBV6-1 CASSERGGVGQPQHF TGTGCCAGCAGTGAAAGAGGGGGCGTGGGCCAGCCCCAGCATTTT
NA TRBD1 TRBJ2-3 TRBV5-1 CASSMGQPTDTQYF TGCGCCAGCAGCATGGGACAGCCCACAGATACGCAGTATTTT
NA NA TRBJ1-1 TRBV19 CASSIRAERVNTEAFF TGTGCCAGTAGTATAAGGGCCGAGCGGGTTAACACTGAAGCTTTCTTT
NA NA TRBJ1-1 TRBV29-1 CSVRPEAVNTEAFF TGCAGCGTCCGCCCGGAGGCCGTGAACACTGAAGCTTTCTTT
few NA TRBJ2-3 TRBV28 CASSTLSSGDTQYF TGTGCCAGCAGTACTCTATCATCCGGAGATACGCAGTATTTT
NA NA TRBJ2-3 TRBV7-9 CASSPGSTDTQYF TGTGCCAGCAGCCCGGGGAGCACAGATACGCAGTATTTT
NA NA TRBJ2-1 TRBV7-3 CASSFQRDNNEQFF TGTGCCAGCAGCTTCCAGCGGGACAACAATGAGCAGTTCTTC
NA TRBD2 TRBJ2-3 TRBV6-5 CASSYLRGSTDTQYF TGTGCCAGCAGTTACCTGCGGGGGTCCACAGATACGCAGTATTTT
NA NA TRBJ1-2 TRBV4-2 CASSQEVGASSYGYTF TGTGCCAGCAGCCAAGAGGTAGGGGCCTCAAGCTATGGCTACACCTTC
NA NA TRBJ2-2 TRBV25-1 CASSDFRGSTGELFF TGTGCCAGCAGTGATTTCAGGGGAAGCACCGGGGAGCTGTTTTTT
NA TRBD1 TRBJ2-7 TRBV4-1 CASSLTGTGGHEQYF TGCGCCAGCAGCCTCACCGGGACAGGGGGGCACGAGCAGTACTTC
NA TRBD1 TRBJ2-6 TRBV5-6 CASSFPTGILSGANVLTF TGTGCCAGCAGCTTCCCGACAGGGATACTCTCTGGGGCCAACGTCCTGACTTTC
NA NA TRBJ1-2 TRBV5-1 CASSLGSLGYTF TGCGCCAGCAGCCTCGGGTCTCTGGGCTACACCTTC
NA NA TRBJ2-3 TRBV29-1 CSGGATDTQYF TGCAGCGGAGGGGCCACAGATACGCAGTATTTT
NA TRBD1 TRBJ2-5 TRBV18 CASSPRTGPKETQYF TGTGCCAGCTCCCCCCGGACAGGGCCGAAAGAGACCCAGTACTTC
NA NA TRBJ2-5 TRBV21-1 CASSSHPGTAFQETQYF TGTGCCAGCAGCTCTCACCCCGGGACAGCCTTCCAAGAGACCCAGTACTTC
NA NA TRBJ1-3 TRBV18 CASSPETGTVSGNTIYF TGTGCCAGCTCACCAGAAACAGGAACAGTCTCTGGAAACACCATATATTTT
NA NA TRBJ2-1 TRBV4-1 CASSQDWDYNEQFF TGCGCCAGCAGCCAAGATTGGGATTACAATGAGCAGTTCTTC
NA NA TRBJ2-6 TRBV5-1 CASSLDLSGANVLTF TGCGCCAGCAGCTTGGACCTCTCTGGGGCCAACGTCCTGACTTTC
NA TRBD2 TRBJ2-7 TRBV5-6 CASSRTSGYEQYF TGTGCCAGCAGCCGGACTAGCGGATACGAGCAGTACTTC
NA TRBD1 TRBJ2-1 TRBV5-4 CASSQGGRSDNEQFF TGTGCCAGCAGCCAAGGGGGCAGATCGGACAATGAGCAGTTCTTC
NA NA TRBJ2-7 TRBV9 CASSALPHSGHEQYF TGTGCCAGCAGCGCGCTACCCCATAGTGGCCACGAGCAGTACTTC